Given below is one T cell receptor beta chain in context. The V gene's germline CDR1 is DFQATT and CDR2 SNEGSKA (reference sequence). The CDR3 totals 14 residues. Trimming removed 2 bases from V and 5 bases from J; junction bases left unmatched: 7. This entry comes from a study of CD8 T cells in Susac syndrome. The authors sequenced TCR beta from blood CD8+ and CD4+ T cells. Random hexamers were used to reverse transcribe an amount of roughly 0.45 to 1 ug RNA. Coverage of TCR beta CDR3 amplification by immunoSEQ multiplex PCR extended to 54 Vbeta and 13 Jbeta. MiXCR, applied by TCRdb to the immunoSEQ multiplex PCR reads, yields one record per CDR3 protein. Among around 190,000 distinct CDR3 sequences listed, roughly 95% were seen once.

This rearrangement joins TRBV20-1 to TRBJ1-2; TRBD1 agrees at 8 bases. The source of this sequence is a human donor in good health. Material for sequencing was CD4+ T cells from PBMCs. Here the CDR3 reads CSARFVGQGYGYTF. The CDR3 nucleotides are TGCAGTGCTAGATTCGTAGGACAGGGTTATGGCTACACCTTC.